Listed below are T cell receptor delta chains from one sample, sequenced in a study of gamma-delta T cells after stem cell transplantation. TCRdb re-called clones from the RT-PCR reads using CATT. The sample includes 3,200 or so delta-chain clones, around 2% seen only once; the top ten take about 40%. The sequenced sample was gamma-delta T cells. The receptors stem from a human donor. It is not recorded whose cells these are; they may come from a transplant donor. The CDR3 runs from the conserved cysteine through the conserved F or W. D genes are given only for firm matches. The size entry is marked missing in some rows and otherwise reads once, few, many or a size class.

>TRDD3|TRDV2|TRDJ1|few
CACDTVVRDTPSGDKLIF
TGTGCCTGTGACACCGTTGTCCGGGATACGCCGTCTGGCGATAAACTCATCTTT
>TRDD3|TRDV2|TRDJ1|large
CACDTLSGGSTDKLIF
TGTGCCTGTGACACCTTATCTGGGGGGTCAACCGATAAACTCATCTTT
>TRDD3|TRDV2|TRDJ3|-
CACDTMAGGPTWDTRQMFF
TGTGCCTGTGACACAATGGCTGGGGGACCCACCTGGGACACCCGACAGATGTTTTTC
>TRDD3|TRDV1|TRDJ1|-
CALGEPLQPRALGESDKLIF
TGTGCTCTTGGGGAACCTCTACAACCTAGGGCTCTGGGGGAGTCCGATAAACTCATCTTT
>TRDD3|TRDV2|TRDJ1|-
CACDPLLGDSTDKLIF
TGTGCCTGTGACCCCCTACTGGGGGATTCCACCGATAAACTCATCTTT
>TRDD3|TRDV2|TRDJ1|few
CACDTLTGGPTDKLIF
TGTGCCTGTGACACGCTGACTGGGGGACCCACCGATAAACTCATCTTT
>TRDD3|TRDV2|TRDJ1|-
CACDTVGEPTDKLIF
TGTGCCTGTGACACCGTGGGGGAGCCCACCGATAAACTCATCTTT
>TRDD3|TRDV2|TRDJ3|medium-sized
CARDTVLGDTISWDTRQMFF
TGTGCCCGTGACACCGTACTGGGGGATACAATCTCCTGGGACACCCGACAGATGTTTTTC
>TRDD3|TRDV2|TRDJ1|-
CACDRISTGGPTDKLIF
TGTGCCTGTGACAGGATTTCAACTGGGGGACCCACCGATAAACTCATCTTT
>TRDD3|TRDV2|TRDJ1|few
CACDTIGLGDTEKLIF
TGTGCCTGTGACACCATAGGACTGGGGGATACGGAGAAACTCATCTTT
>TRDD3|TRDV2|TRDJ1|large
CACDVLGAMTDKLIF
TGTGCCTGTGACGTGCTGGGGGCCATGACCGATAAACTCATCTTT
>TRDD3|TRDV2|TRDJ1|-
CACDILGDTRGATDKLIF
TGTGCCTGTGACATTCTGGGGGATACGCGGGGGGCCACCGATAAACTCATCTTT
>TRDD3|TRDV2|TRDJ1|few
CACLLLGDTDKLIF
TGTGCCTGTCTTCTACTGGGGGACACCGATAAACTCATCTTT
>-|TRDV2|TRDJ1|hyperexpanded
CACDTVGVGLYTDKLIF
TGTGCCTGTGACACCGTTGGGGTCGGATTATACACCGATAAACTCATCTTT
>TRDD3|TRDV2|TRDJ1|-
CACDPAGGYGTDKLIF
TGTGCCTGTGACCCCGCTGGGGGATACGGCACCGATAAACTCATCTTT
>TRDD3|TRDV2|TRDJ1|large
CACDPLDGGFPPGTDKLIF
TGTGCCTGTGACCCCCTTGATGGGGGATTCCCCCCTGGAACCGATAAACTCATCTTT
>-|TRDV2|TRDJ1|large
CACDLMDTPTDKLIF
TGTGCCTGTGACTTAATGGATACCCCCACCGATAAACTCATCTTT
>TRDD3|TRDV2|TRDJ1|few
CACDTLTGGPWGIYTDKLIF
TGTGCCTGTGACACTCTGACTGGGGGACCCTGGGGCATATACACCGATAAACTCATCTTT
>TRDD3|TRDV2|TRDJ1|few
CACDTLGDKGDKLIF
TGTGCCTGTGACACTCTGGGGGATAAGGGCGATAAACTCATCTTT
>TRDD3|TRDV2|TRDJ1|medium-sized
CACDTVGDANDKLIF
TGTGCCTGTGACACCGTGGGGGACGCTAATGATAAACTCATCTTT
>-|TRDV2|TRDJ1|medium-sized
CACDTLSGGRDKLIF
TGTGCCTGTGACACCCTTAGTGGGGGGCGCGATAAACTCATCTTT
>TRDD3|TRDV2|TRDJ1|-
CACDGLGDTPAGKKLIF
TGTGCCTGTGACGGACTGGGGGATACGCCAGCCGGAAAAAAACTCATCTTT
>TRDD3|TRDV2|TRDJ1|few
CACGPLLGDREYTDKLIF
TGTGCCTGTGGCCCTTTACTGGGGGATAGGGAGTACACCGATAAACTCATCTTT
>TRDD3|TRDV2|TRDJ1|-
CACDTLGDPKYTDKLIF
TGTGCCTGTGACACCCTGGGGGACCCTAAATACACCGATAAACTCATCTTT
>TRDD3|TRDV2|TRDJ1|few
CACDTLNLGDTPTDKLIF
TGTGCCTGTGACACCTTAAACCTGGGGGATACCCCCACCGATAAACTCATCTTT
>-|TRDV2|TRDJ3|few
CACDTLLGDTRQMFF
TGTGCCTGTGACACTCTACTGGGGGACACCCGACAGATGTTTTTC
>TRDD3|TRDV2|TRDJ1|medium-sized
CACDPILGDTPDTDKLIF
TGTGCCTGTGACCCTATACTGGGGGATACGCCGGACACCGATAAACTCATCTTT
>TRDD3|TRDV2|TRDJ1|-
CACDLLGDFTDKLIF
TGTGCCTGTGACTTACTGGGGGACTTCACCGATAAACTCATCTTT
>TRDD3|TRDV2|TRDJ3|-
CACDSVEGDTRPTWETQQMFF
TGTGCCTGTGACTCCGTAGAGGGGGATACGCGACCCACCTGGGAAACCCAACAGATGTTTTTC
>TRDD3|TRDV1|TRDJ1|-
CALGEPLQPRALGDTPYTDKLIF
TGTGCTCTTGGGGAACCTCTACAACCTAGGGCTCTGGGGGATACTCCGTACACCGATAAACTCATCTTT
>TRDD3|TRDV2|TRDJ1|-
CACDTFPTGGHTDKLIF
TGTGCCTGTGACACTTTTCCAACTGGGGGACACACCGATAAACTCATCTTT